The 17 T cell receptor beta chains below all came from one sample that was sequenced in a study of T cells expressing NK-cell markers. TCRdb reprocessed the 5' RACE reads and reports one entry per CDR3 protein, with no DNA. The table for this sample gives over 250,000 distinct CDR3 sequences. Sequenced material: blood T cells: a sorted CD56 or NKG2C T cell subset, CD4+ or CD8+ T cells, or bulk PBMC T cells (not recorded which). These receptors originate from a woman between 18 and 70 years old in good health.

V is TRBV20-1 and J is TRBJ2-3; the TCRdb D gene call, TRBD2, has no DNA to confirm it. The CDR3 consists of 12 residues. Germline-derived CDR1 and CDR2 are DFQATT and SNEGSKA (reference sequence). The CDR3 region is CSACPFTDTQYF.

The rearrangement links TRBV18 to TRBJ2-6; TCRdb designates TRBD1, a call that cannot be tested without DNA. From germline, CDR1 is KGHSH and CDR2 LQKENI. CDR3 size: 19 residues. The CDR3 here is CASSPRKGGTPSGANVLTF.

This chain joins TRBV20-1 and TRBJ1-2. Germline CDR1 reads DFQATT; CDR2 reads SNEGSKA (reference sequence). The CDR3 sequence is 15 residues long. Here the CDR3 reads CSARDPRTTIHGYTF.

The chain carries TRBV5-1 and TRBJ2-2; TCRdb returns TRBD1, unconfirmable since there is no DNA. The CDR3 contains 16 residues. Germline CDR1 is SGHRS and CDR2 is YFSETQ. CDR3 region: CASSKNRGTNTGELFF. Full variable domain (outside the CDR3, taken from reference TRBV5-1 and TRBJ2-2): KAGVTQTPRYLIKTRGQQVTLSCSPISGHRSVSWYQQTPGQGLQFLFEYFSETQRNKGNFPGRFSGRQFSNSRSEMNVSTLELGDSALYLCASSKNRGTNTGELFFGEGSRLTVL.

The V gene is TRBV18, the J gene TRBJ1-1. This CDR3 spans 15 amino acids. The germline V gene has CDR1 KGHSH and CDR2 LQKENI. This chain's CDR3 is CASSLGERFGTEAFF.

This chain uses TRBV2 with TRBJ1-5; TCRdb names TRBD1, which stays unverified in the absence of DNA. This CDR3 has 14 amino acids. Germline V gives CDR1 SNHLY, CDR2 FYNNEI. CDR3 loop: CASSEGTGYQPQHF.

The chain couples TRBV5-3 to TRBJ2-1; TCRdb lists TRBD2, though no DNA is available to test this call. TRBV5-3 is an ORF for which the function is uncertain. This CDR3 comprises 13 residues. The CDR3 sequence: CARTALLYNEQFF.

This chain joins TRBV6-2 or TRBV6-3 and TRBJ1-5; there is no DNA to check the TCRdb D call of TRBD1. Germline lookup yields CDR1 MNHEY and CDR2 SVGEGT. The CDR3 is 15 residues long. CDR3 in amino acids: CASRRTGDSNQPQHF.

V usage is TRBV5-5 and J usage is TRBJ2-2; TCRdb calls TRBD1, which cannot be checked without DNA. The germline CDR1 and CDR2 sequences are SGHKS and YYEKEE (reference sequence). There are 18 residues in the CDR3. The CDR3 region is CASSLGTGALGDTGELFF.

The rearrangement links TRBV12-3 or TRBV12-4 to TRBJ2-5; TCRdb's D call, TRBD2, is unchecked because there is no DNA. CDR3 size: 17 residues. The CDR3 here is CASSSSPIAGSKETQYF.

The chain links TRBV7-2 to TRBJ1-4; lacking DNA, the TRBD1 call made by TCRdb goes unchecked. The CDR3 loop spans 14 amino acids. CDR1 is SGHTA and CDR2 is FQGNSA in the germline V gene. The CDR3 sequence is CASSGSGGGEKLFF.

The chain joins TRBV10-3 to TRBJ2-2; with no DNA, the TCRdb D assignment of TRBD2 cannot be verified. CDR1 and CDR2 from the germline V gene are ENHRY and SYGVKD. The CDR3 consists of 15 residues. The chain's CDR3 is CASNGVGGMALELFF.

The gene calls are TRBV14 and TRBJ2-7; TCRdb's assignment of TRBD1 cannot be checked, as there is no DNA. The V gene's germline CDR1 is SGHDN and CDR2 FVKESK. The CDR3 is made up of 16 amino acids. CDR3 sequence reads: CASSPLGTGGFYEQYF.

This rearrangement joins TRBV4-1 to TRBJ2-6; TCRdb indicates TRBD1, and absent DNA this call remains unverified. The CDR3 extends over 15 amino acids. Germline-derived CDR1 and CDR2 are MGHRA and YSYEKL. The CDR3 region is CASSDRGSGANVLTF.

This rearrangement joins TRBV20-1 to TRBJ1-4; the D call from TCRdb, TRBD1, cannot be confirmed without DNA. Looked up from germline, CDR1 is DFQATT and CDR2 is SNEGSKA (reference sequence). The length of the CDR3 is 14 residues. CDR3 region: CSAPKESGGEKLFF.

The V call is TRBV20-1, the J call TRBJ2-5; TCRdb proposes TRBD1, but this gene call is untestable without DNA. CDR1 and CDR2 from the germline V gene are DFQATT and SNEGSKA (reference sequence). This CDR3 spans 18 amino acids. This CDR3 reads CSARDFLGQGVIGETQYF.

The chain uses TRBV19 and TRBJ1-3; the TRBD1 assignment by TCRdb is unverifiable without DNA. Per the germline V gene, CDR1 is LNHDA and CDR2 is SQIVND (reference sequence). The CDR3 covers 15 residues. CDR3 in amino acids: CASGSTGAAGNTIYF. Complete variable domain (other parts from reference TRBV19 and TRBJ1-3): DGGITQSPKYLFRKEGQNVTLSCEQNLNHDAMYWYRQDPGQGLRLIYYSQIVNDFQKGDIAEGYSVSREKKESFPLTVTSAQKNPTAFYLCASGSTGAAGNTIYFGEGSWLTVV.